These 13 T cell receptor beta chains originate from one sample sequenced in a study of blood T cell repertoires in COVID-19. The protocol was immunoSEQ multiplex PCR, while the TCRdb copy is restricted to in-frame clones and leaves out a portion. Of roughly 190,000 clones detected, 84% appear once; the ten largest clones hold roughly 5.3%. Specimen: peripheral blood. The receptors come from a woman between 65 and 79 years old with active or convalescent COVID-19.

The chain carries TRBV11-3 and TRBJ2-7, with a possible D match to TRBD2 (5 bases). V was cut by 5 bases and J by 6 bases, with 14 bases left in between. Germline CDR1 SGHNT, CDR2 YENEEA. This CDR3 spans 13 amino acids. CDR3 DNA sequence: TGTGCCAGCAGCCCGGCGGACTTCAGCGAGCAGTACTTC. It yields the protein CASSPADFSEQYF.

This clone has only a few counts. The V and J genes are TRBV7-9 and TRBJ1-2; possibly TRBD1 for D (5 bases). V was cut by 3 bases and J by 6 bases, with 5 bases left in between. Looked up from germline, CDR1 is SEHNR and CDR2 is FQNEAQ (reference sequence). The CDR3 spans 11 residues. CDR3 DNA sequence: TGTGCCAGCAGCTTCAGGGATGGCTACACCTTC. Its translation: CASSFRDGYTF.

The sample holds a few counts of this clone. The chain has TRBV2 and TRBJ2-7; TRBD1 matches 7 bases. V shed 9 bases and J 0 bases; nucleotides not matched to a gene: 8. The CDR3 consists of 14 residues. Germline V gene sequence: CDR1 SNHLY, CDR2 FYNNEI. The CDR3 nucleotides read TGTGCCAGTCGAAATCGGGACAGCTCCTACGAGCAGTACTTC. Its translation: CASRNRDSSYEQYF.

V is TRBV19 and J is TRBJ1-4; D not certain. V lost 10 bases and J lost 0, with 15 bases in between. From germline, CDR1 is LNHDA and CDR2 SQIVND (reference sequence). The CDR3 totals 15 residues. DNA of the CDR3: TGTGCCACCCAACGACAAGTTGCAACTAATGAAAAACTGTTTTTT. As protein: CATQRQVATNEKLFF.

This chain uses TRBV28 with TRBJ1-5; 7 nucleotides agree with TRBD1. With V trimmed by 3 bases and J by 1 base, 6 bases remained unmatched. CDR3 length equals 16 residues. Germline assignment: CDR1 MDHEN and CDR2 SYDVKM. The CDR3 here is CASSFRGKGSNQPQHF. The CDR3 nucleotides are TGTGCCAGCAGTTTCAGGGGGAAAGGCAGCAATCAGCCCCAGCATTTT.

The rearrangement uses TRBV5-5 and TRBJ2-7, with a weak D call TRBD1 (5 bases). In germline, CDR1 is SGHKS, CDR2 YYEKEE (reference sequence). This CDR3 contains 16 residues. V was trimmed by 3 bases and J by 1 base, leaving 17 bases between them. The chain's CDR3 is CASSWGGSQGSYEQYF. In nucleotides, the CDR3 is TGTGCCAGCAGCTGGGGTGGGTCCCAGGGTTCCTACGAGCAGTACTTC. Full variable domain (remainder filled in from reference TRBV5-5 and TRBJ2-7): DAGVTQSPTHLIKTRGQQVTLRCSPISGHKSVSWYQQVLGQGPQFIFQYYEKEERGRGNFPDRFSARQFPNYSSELNVNALLLGDSALYLCASSWGGSQGSYEQYFGPGTRLTVT.

This CDR3 is CASSSGVQTQYF. The CDR3 nucleotides read TGTGCCAGCAGTTCAGGGGTCCAGACCCAGTACTTC. The rearrangement uses TRBV12-3 or TRBV12-4 and TRBJ2-5, with a weak D call TRBD1 (6 bases). CDR3 size: 12 residues. Trimming cost V 4 bases and J 6 bases, with 9 bases left between them.

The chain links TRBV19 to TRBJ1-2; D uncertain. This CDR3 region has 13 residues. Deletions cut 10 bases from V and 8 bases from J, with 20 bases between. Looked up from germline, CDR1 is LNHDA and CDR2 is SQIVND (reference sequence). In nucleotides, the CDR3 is TGTGCCACTTTGGGAGGTAGTGGGATCGGCTACACCTTC. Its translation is CATLGGSGIGYTF.

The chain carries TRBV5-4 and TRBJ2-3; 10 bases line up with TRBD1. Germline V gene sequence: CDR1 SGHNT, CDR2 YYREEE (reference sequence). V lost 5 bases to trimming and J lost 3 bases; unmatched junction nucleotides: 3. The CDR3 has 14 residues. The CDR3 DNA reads TGTGCCAGCAGGGCGGGACAGGGGACAGATACGCAGTATTTT. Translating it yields CASRAGQGTDTQYF.

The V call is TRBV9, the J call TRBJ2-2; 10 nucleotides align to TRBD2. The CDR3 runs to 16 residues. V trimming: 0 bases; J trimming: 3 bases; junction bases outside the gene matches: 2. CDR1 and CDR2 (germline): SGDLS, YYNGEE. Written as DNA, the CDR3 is TGTGCCAGCAGCGTAGCAGGACTAGCGGACACCGGGGAGCTGTTTTTT. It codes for CASSVAGLADTGELFF.

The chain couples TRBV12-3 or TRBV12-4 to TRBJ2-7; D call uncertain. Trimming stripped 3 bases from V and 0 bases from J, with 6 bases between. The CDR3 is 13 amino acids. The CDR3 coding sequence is TGTGCCAGCAGTTTGGGCCACTCCTACGAGCAGTACTTC. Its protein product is CASSLGHSYEQYF.

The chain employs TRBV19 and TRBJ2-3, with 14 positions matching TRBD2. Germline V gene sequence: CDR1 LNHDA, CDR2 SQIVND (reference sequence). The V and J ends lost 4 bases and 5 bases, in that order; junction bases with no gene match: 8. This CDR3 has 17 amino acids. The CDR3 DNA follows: TGTGCCAGTAGTAAGGGGACTAGCGGGAGTAGGAGAGATACGCAGTATTTT. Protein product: CASSKGTSGSRRDTQYF.

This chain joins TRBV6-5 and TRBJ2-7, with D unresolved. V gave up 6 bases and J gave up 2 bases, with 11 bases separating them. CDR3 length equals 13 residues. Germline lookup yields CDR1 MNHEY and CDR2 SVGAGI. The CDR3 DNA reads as TGTGCCAGCAGCCTGACTTTAGCCTACGAGCAGTACTTC. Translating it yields CASSLTLAYEQYF.